This entry features one TCR beta chain sequence. Its specificity is not known. The source of the sample is a study of shared clonotypes between healthy human individuals. V was pared by 5 bases and J by 5 bases, with 13 bases between. From germline, CDR1 is SGHRS and CDR2 YFSETQ. This CDR3 spans 13 amino acids. In the original workflow: Sequence data from immunoSEQ were junction-only and lacked quality scores; consequently, filtering differed. This table comes from immunoSEQ multiplex PCR, and its TCRdb copy is limited to in-frame clones, with some not included. From that table come the V and J calls and clone size; the DNA was used to work out D and trimming. The sample lists hundreds of thousands of clones; about 96% were seen once. Study-level findings and limits: Sharing across a few donors was seen in about 5% of naive CD4 clonotypes. What naive subsets generally showed was a larger estimated richness than memory subsets showed.

What was sequenced was naive CD4+ T cells sorted from blood. As to subset: CD45RA+ positively selected. This chain joins TRBV5-1 and TRBJ2-5; D could derive from TRBD1 or TRBD2 (6 bases each). This TCR was sampled from a woman younger than 45 in good health. The CDR3 DNA follows: TGCGCCAGCAGGGGAACAGGGAGGGAGACCCAGTACTTC. It is translated as CASRGTGRETQYF. Looking up the rest from reference TRBV5-1 and TRBJ2-5 gives the full variable domain: KAGVTQTPRYLIKTRGQQVTLSCSPISGHRSVSWYQQTPGQGLQFLFEYFSETQRNKGNFPGRFSGRQFSNSRSEMNVSTLELGDSALYLCASRGTGRETQYFGPGTRLLVL.